This TCR beta chain came from a study of T cell responses to AZD1222 COVID-19 vaccine. Study-wide results and limits: Researchers took repertoire samples only after the peak T cell response had come. Across the whole spike, CD4 TCRs peaked at regions 160-218 and 743-854. Nearly half of the spike-specific TCRs reportedly recognize variant regions that carry no mutations. White British people made up most donors, females outnumbered males, and clonal diversity was possibly underestimated.

Generated by immunoSEQ multiplex PCR, the TCRdb table keeps only in-frame clones and is missing some. The data contain 150,000 or so clones, about 92% of them singletons. Comments on this clone: What it binds is unknown.

The TCR sequence derives from an adult who received the AZD1222 COVID-19 vaccine. The sequencing here drew on peripheral blood, taken 28 days after the second AZD1222 dose.

The CDR3 DNA follows: TGTGCCAGCAAAGAGGGAGGGAACTATGGCTACACCTTC. It specifies CASKEGGNYGYTF. The rearrangement links TRBV6-5 to TRBJ1-2; D not certain. The CDR3 runs 13 residues. V was cut by 7 bases and J by 2 bases, with 11 bases left in between. Germline V gives CDR1 MNHEY, CDR2 SVGAGI.